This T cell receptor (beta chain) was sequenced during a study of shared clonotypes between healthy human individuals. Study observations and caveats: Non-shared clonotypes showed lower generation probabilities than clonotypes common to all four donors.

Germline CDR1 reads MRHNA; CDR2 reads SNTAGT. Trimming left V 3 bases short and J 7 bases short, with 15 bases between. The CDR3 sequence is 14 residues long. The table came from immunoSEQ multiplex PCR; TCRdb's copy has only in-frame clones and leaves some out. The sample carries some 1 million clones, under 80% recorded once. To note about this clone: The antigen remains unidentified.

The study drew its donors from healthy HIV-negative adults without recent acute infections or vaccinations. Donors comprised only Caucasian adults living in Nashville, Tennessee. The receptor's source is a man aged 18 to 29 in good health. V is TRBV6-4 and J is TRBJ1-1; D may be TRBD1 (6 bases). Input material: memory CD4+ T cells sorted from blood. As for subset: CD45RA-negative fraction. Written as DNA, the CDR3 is TGTGCCAGCAGTGAGAATCCGGCAGGGGTTGAAGCTTTCTTT. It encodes CASSENPAGVEAFF.